The TCR beta chain described here comes from a study of blood T cell repertoires in COVID-19. Overall study: Acute-phase and convalescent COVID-19 samples originated in the United States, Italy and Spain. From T cells, B-cell-depleted T cells, or PBMCs came the material, which was cDNA or gDNA.

Study processing details: Estimation of nucleated cell counts was performed using reference gene primer amplification. TCRdb's copy holds only in-frame clones and misses some; the assay was immunoSEQ multiplex PCR. For V, J and clone size, that table is used; D and trimming come from the DNA. This sample has 140,000 to 150,000 clones, with approximately 86% found just once. Trimming took 10 bases from V and 5 from J, leaving 12 bases between them. Looked up from germline, CDR1 is MDHEN and CDR2 is SYDVKM. The CDR3 contains 13 residues. Sequencing was carried out using peripheral blood. This receptor was taken from a man in his 70s with acute or convalescent COVID-19. The rearrangement links TRBV28 to TRBJ1-6; D possibly corresponds to TRBD1 (5 bases). CDR3 in amino acids: CAMGGENNSPLHF. The CDR3 nucleotides read TGTGCCATGGGGGGGGAGAATAATTCACCCCTCCACTTT.